Listed below are T cell receptor beta chains from one sample, sequenced in a study of blood T cell repertoires in COVID-19. Sequencing was performed with immunoSEQ multiplex PCR; in TCRdb, only in-frame clones are kept and a portion is missing. This sample has about 200,000 clones, with roughly nine tenths found just once. Sequenced material: peripheral blood. These receptors came from a middle-aged man with acute or convalescent COVID-19. CDR3s include the opening cysteine and the closing phenylalanine or tryptophan. D genes are given only for firm matches. Clone size, where shown, is once, few, many, or a class for clones that have expanded.

abundance	d_gene	v_gene	j_gene	CDR3aa	CDR3nt
NA	NA	TRBV15	TRBJ2-7	CATSREVGAQYF	TGTGCCACCAGCAGAGAAGTGGGGGCGCAGTACTTC
NA	NA	TRBV6-1	TRBJ2-7	CASSGRGASGGFYEQYF	TGTGCCAGCAGTGGAAGGGGAGCCTCAGGGGGGTTCTACGAGCAGTACTTC
NA	TRBD2	TRBV19	TRBJ2-5	CASSKRDYGGETQYF	TGTGCCAGTAGTAAACGGGACTACGGAGGGGAGACCCAGTACTTC
NA	TRBD1	TRBV6-1	TRBJ1-1	CASSEGTGGLTEAFF	TGTGCCAGCAGTGAGGGGACAGGGGGCCTCACTGAAGCTTTCTTT
NA	NA	TRBV19	TRBJ1-1	CASSIRTGLGNTEAFF	TGTGCCAGTAGTATTCGGACGGGGTTGGGGAACACTGAAGCTTTCTTT
once	NA	TRBV9	TRBJ1-2	CASSVLDTFNYGYTF	TGTGCCAGCAGCGTCCTGGACACATTTAACTATGGCTACACCTTC
NA	NA	TRBV7-8	TRBJ1-2	CASSTILTGRYGYTF	TGTGCCAGCAGCACTATCCTGACAGGCCGCTATGGCTACACCTTC
once	TRBD1	TRBV4-3	TRBJ2-5	CASSQVVGENRGETQYF	TGCGCCAGCAGCCAAGTGGTCGGGGAGAACAGGGGGGAGACCCAGTACTTC
NA	NA	TRBV11-2	TRBJ1-4	CASSLITGEKLFF	TGTGCCAGCAGCTTAATAACCGGGGAAAAACTGTTTTTT
once	TRBD1	TRBV9	TRBJ1-4	CASSVSQGATNEKLFF	TGTGCCAGCAGCGTTTCACAGGGGGCAACTAATGAAAAACTGTTTTTT
few	NA	TRBV14	TRBJ1-2	CASSEGNYGYTF	TGTGCCAGCAGTGAGGGTAACTATGGCTACACCTTC
NA	NA	TRBV18	TRBJ2-2	CASSSPPGELFF	TGTGCCAGCTCATCCCCTCCGGGGGAGCTGTTTTTT
once	TRBD2	TRBV7-6	TRBJ2-2	CASSQTSGGRRWTGELFF	TGTGCCAGCAGCCAGACTAGCGGGGGGCGCCGGTGGACCGGGGAGCTGTTTTTT
NA	NA	TRBV7-2	TRBJ1-4	CASSLDSPGVNEKLFF	TGTGCCAGCAGCTTAGATTCTCCAGGGGTAAATGAAAAACTGTTTTTT
NA	TRBD2	TRBV29-1	TRBJ2-3	CSVGGGGAPDTQYF	TGCAGCGTTGGAGGCGGGGGGGCCCCAGATACGCAGTATTTT
NA	TRBD1	TRBV5-1	TRBJ2-7	CASSLDPGQGAYEQYF	TGCGCCAGCAGCTTGGACCCGGGACAGGGGGCTTACGAGCAGTACTTC
NA	TRBD1	TRBV5-1	TRBJ2-3	CASSLGQGADTQYF	TGCGCCAGCAGCTTGGGACAGGGGGCAGATACGCAGTATTTT
NA	TRBD1	TRBV27	TRBJ2-7	CASSIYGGTGYEQYF	TGTGCCAGCAGTATCTACGGGGGGACAGGGTACGAGCAGTACTTC
once	TRBD1	TRBV30	TRBJ1-6	CAWRATDRALSRGAPLHF	TGTGCCTGGAGGGCGACCGACAGGGCCCTATCCAGGGGGGCACCCCTCCACTTT
NA	NA	TRBV5-8	TRBJ1-5	CASSQTVSNQPQHF	TGTGCCAGCAGCCAGACAGTAAGCAATCAGCCCCAGCATTTT
NA	NA	TRBV28	TRBJ1-6	CASSKGRRGNSPLHF	TGTGCCAGCAGTAAGGGGCGACGAGGTAATTCACCCCTCCACTTT
NA	NA	TRBV7-3	TRBJ2-1	CASSSIASGGNEQFF	TGTGCCAGCAGCTCCATAGCGTCGGGCGGAAATGAGCAGTTCTTC
NA	NA	TRBV13	TRBJ2-3	CASSSGTYTDTQYF	TGTGCCAGCAGCTCCGGGACTTACACAGATACGCAGTATTTT